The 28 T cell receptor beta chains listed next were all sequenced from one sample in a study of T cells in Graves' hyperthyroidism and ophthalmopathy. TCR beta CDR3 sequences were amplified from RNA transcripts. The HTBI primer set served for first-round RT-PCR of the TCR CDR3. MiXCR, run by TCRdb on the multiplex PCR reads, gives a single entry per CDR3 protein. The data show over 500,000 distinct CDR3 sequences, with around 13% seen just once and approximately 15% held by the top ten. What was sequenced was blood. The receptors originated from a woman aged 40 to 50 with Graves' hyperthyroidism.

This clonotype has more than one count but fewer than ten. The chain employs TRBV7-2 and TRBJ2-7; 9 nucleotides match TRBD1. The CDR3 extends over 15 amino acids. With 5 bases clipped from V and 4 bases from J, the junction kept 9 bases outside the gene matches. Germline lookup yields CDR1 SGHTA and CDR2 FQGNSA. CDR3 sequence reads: CASSPDPGQGYEQYF. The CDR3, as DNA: TGTGCCAGCAGCCCAGACCCGGGACAGGGTTACGAGCAGTACTTC. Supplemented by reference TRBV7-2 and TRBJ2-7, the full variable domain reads GAGVSQSPSNKVTEKGKDVELRCDPISGHTALYWYRQSLGQGLEFLIYFQGNSAPDKSGLPSDRFSAERTGGSVSTLTIQRTQQEDSAVYLCASSPDPGQGYEQYFGPGTRLTVT.

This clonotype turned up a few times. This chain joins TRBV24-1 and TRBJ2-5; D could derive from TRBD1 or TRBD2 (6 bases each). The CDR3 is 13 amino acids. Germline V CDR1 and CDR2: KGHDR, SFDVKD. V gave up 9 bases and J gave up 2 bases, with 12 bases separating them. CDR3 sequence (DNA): TGTGCCACCGGAGGAGGGGGGCAAGAGACCCAGTACTTC. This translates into CATGGGGQETQYF.

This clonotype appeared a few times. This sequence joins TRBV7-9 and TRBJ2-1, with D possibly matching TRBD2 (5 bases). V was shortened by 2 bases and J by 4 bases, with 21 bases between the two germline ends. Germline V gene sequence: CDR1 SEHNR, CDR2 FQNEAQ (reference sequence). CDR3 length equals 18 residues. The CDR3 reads CASSLRESSSRYYNEQFF. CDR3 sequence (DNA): TGTGCCAGCAGCTTAAGAGAGTCCTCTAGCAGATATTACAATGAGCAGTTCTTC.

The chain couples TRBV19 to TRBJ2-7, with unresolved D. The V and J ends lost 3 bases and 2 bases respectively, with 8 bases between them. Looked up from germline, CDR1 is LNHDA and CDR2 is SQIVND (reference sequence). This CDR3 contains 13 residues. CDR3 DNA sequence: TGTGCCAGTAGTATTGCAGGTCCCTACGAGCAGTACTTC. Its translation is CASSIAGPYEQYF.

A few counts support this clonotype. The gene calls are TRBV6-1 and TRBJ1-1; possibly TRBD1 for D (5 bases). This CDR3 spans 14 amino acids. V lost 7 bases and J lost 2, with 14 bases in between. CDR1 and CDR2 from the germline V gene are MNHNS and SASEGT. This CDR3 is CASTEPTANTEAFF. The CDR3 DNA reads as TGTGCCAGCACAGAACCGACAGCAAACACTGAAGCTTTCTTT.

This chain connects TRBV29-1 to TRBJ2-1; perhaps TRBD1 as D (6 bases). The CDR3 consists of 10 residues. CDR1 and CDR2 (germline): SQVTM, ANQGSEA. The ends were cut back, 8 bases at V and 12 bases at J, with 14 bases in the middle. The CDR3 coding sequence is TGCAGCTCTGGGGGCGGTGGGCAGTTCTTC. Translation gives CSSGGGGQFF.

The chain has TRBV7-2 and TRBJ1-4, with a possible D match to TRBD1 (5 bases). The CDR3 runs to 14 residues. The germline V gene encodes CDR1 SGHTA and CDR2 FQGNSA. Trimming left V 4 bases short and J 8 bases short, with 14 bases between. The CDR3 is CASSSGLAREKLFF. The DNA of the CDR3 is TGTGCCAGCAGCTCGGGACTCGCCCGGGAAAAACTGTTTTTT.

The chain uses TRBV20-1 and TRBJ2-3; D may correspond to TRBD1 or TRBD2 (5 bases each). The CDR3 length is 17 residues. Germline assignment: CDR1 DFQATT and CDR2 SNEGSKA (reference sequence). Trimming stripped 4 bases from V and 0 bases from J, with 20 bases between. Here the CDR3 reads CSAKAGASRSSTDTQYF. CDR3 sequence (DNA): TGCAGTGCTAAAGCCGGGGCTAGCAGAAGTAGCACAGATACGCAGTATTTT.

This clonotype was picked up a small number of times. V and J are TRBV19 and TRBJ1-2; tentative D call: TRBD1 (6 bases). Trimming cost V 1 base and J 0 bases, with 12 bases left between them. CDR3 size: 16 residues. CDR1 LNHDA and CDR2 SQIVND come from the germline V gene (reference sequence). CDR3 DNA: TGTGCCAGTAGTATAGGAAGGACAGCTTCTAACTATGGCTACACCTTC. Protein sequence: CASSIGRTASNYGYTF.

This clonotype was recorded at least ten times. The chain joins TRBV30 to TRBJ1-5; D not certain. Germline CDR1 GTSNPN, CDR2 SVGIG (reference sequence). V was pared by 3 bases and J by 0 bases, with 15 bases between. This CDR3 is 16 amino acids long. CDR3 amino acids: CAWSPWAEYSNQPQHF. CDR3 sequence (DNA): TGTGCCTGGAGCCCTTGGGCAGAGTATAGCAATCAGCCCCAGCATTTT.

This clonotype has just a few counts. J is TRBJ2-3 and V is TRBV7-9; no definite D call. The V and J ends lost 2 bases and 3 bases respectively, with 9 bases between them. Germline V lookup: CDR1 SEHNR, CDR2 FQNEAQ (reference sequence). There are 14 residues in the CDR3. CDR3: CASSLSVRTDTQYF. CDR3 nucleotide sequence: TGTGCCAGCAGCTTATCAGTGAGAACAGATACGCAGTATTTT.

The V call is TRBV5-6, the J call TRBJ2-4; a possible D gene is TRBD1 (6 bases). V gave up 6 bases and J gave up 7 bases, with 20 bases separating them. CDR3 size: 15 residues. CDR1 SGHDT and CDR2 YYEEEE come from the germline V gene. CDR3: CASIPQGSMSNIQYF. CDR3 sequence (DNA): TGTGCCAGCATTCCACAGGGCTCGATGTCCAACATTCAGTACTTC.

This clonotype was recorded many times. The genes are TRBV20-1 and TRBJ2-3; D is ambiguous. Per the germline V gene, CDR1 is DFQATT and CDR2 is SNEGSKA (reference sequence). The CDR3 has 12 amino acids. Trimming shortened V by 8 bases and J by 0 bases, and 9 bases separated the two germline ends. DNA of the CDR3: TGCAGTAGACCAGACAGCACAGATACGCAGTATTTT. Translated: CSRPDSTDTQYF.

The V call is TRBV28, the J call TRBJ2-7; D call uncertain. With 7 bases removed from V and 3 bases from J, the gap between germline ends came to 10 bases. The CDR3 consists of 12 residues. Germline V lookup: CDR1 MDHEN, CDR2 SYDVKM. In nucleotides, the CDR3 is TGTGCCAGCACCGGCAAATACTACGAGCAGTACTTC. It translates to CASTGKYYEQYF. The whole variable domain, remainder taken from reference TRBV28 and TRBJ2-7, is DVKVTQSSRYLVKRTGEKVFLECVQDMDHENMFWYRQDPGLGLRLIYFSYDVKMKEKGDIPEGYSVSREKKERFSLILESASTNQTSMYLCASTGKYYEQYFGPGTRLTVT.

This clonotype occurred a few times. The CDR3 protein is CASKAQGLAGVYEQYF. DNA of the CDR3: TGTGCCAGCAAGGCTCAGGGACTAGCGGGAGTCTACGAGCAGTACTTC. The V gene is TRBV6-1, the J gene TRBJ2-7; 14 bases are shared with TRBD2. J lost 3 bases, V lost 7 bases, and 8 bases had no gene match. From germline, CDR1 is MNHNS and CDR2 SASEGT. The CDR3 spans 16 residues.

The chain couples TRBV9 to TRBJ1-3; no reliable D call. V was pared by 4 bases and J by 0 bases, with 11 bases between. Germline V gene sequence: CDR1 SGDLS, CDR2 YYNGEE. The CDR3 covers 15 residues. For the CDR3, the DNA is TGTGCCAGCAGCCCCATGGGGAGCTCTGGAAACACCATATATTTT. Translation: CASSPMGSSGNTIYF.

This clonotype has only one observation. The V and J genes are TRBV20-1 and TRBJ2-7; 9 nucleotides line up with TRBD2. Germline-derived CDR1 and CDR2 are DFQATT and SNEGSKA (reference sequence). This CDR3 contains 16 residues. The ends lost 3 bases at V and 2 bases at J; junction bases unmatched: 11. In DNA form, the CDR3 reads TGCAGTGCTAGTTGGACTAGCGTAGAAATCCCCTACGAGCAGTACTTC. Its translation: CSASWTSVEIPYEQYF.

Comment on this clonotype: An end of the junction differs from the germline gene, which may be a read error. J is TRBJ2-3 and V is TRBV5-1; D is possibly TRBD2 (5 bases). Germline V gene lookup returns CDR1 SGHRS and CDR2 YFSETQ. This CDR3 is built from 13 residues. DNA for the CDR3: TGCGCCAGCAGCTTCTCAACCCGGGATACGCAGTGTTTT. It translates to CASSFSTRDTQCF.

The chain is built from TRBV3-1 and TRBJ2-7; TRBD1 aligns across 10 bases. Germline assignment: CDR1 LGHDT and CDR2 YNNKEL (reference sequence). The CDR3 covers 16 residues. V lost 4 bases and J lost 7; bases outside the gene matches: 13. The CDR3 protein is CASSPHAGTGAVEQYF. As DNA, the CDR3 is TGTGCCAGCAGCCCTCACGCCGGGACAGGGGCGGTGGAGCAGTACTTC.

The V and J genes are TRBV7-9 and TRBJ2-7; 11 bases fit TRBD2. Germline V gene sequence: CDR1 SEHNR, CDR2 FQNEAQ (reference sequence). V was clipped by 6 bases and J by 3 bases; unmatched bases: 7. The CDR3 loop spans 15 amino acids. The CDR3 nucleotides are TGTGCCAGCAGTCTAACGGGACTAGCGGACTACGAGCAGTACTTC. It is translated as CASSLTGLADYEQYF.

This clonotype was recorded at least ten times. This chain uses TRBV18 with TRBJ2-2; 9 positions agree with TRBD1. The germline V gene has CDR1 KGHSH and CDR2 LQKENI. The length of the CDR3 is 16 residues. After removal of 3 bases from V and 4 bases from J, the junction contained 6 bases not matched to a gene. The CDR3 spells CASSPPGQGITGELFF. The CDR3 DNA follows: TGTGCCAGCTCACCGCCGGGACAGGGTATCACCGGGGAGCTGTTTTTT.

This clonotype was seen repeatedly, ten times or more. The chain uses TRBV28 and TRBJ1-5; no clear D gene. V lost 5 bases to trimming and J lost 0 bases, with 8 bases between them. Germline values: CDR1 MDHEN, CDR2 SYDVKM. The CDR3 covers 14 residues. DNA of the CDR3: TGTGCCAGCAGTCTGCGGAATAGCAATCAGCCCCAGCATTTT. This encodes CASSLRNSNQPQHF.

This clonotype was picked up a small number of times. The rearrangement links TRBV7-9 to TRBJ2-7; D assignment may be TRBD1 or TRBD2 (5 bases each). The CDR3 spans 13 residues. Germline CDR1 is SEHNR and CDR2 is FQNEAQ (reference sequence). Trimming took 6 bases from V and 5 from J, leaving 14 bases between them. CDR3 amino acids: CASRSGARNEQYF. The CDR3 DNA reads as TGTGCCAGCAGGTCCGGGGCTCGAAACGAGCAGTACTTC.

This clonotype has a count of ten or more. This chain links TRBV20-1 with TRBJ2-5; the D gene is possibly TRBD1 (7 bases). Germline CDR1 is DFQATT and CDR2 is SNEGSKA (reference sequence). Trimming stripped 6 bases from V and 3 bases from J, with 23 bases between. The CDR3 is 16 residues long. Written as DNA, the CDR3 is TGCAGTGCGTTAGGGGGCGGGACGGCCCCTAAAGAGACCCAGTACTTC. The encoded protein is CSALGGGTAPKETQYF.

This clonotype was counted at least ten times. The CDR3 loop reads CASSGTGTGKNEQFF. For the CDR3, the DNA is TGCGCCAGCAGCGGCACCGGGACAGGGAAAAATGAGCAGTTCTTC. The chain employs TRBV5-1 and TRBJ2-1, with TRBD1 matching over 9 bases. The CDR3 spans 15 residues. Losses at the gene ends were 4 bases for V and 7 bases for J; bases not matched to a gene: 9. The germline V gene has CDR1 SGHRS and CDR2 YFSETQ.

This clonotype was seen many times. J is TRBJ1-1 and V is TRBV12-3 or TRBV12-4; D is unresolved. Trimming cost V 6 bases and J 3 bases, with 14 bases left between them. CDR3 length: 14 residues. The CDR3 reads CASSPRLGDTEAFF. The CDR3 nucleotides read TGTGCCAGCAGCCCCCGCCTTGGGGACACTGAAGCTTTCTTT.

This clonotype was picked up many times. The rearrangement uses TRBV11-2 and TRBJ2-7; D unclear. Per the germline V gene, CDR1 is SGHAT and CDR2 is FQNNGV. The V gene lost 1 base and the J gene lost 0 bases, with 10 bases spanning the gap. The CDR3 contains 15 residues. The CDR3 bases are TGTGCCAGCAGCTTAGTGGGTGCGAGCTCCTACGAGCAGTACTTC. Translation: CASSLVGASSYEQYF.

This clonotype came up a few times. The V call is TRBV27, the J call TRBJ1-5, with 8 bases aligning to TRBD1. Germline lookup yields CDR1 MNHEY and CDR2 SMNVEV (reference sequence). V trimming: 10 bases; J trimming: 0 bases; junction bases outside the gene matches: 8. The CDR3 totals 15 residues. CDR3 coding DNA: TGTGCCACCCAGGACAGGGCCTATAGCAATCAGCCCCAGCATTTT. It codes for CATQDRAYSNQPQHF.